This TCR beta chain derives from a study of cytomegalovirus exposure and HLA in healthy donors. V was cut by 6 bases and J by 5 bases, with 19 bases left in between. The CDR3 extends over 15 amino acids. The germline V gene has CDR1 SGHAT and CDR2 FQNNGV. The table lists this clone with a count of one. Use of 60 Vbeta and 13 Jbeta primers characterized the PCR. Libraries were prepared by immunoSEQ multiplex PCR; TCRdb keeps only in-frame clonotypes and omits some of them. The sample contains 84,000 or so clones, about 74% of which appear only once. Sequenced sample: PBMCs. The TCR originated in a man aged 25 to 45 in good health and CMV-seronegative. The rearrangement links TRBV11-2 to TRBJ2-5, with D possibly matching TRBD2 (9 bases). The CDR3: CASSPTGAGGETQYF. The DNA for the CDR3 is TGTGCCAGCAGTCCGACAGGGGCGGGAGGGGAGACCCAGTACTTC.